The clone carrying this T cell receptor (beta chain) was found many times. Its antigen is unidentified. This entry comes from a study of blood T cells in healthy people across ages. A second PCR of 7 to 11 cycles used a sample-barcoded 5' primer and a J-beta primer mix. One entry per CDR3 protein, called by TCRdb with MiXCR from the 5' RACE reads. The sample lists 1.5 million to 2 million distinct CDR3 sequences, 28% occurring once. Broader study findings: Diversity figures derived from one million T cells were judged to underestimate the true value. The donors' CMV status was not determined, possibly confounding changes in expanded clonotypes.

CDR3 size: 17 residues. V shed 2 bases, J shed 4 bases, and the junction held 14 bases outside the gene matches. Germline V lookup: CDR1 SGHVS, CDR2 FQNEAQ. The clonotype was recovered from a woman in her twenties or thirties in good health. Source material: blood. This chain joins TRBV7-8 and TRBJ2-7; 7 bases align to TRBD2. For the CDR3, the DNA is TGTGCCAGCAGCTTATTTGATCTTGGCGGGAGATTTTACGAGCAGTACTTC. It encodes CASSLFDLGGRFYEQYF.